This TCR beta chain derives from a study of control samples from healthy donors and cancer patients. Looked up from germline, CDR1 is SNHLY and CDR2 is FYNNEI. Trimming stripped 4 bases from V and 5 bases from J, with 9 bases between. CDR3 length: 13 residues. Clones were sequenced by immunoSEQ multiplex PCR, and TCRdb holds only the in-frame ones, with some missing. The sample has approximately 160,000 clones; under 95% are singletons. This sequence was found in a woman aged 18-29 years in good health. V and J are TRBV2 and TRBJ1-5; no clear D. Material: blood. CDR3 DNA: TGTGCCAGCAGTGGGACTCTTTATCAGCCCCAGCATTTT. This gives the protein CASSGTLYQPQHF.